This entry lists 3 T cell receptor beta chains sequenced from one sample in a study of T cell responses to AZD1222 COVID-19 vaccine (dated by TCRdb to the early 2020s). In the paper's terms, the time point label means: about 28 days (+/-7) after the second vaccine dose. Libraries were prepared through the immunoSEQ multiplex PCR assay. In its TCRdb copy, this immuneACCESS table keeps in-frame sequences only and misses some clones. Where compared with another copy, unresolved V genes explain less than half of these, and the others have no known cause. This sample has 100,000 to 150,000 clones in its table, and roughly 93% of those were observed once. The ten largest make up about 1.1% of the sample. The material was peripheral blood, obtained 28 days after the second AZD1222 dose. Receptor source: an adult who received the AZD1222 COVID-19 vaccine.

The genes are TRBV19 and TRBJ2-7, with D hard to call. The CDR3 covers 14 residues. Per the germline V gene, CDR1 is LNHDA and CDR2 is SQIVND (reference sequence). Trimming removed 2 bases at V and 7 bases at J, with 15 bases between. The CDR3 DNA reads as TGTGCCAGTAGTATAAACCTTCCGGCGCCAGAGCAGTACTTC. Protein sequence: CASSINLPAPEQYF.

The CDR3 bases are TGCAGCGGACGGGCAGGGGGCCCTGAAGCTTTCTTT. Translated: CSGRAGGPEAFF. The chain is built from TRBV29-1 and TRBJ1-1; 8 bases agree with TRBD1. This CDR3 has 12 amino acids. V was pared by 7 bases and J by 6 bases, with 7 bases of the junction left unmatched. Germline lookup yields CDR1 SQVTM and CDR2 ANQGSEA.

The CDR3 protein is CASSERQGVFYTF. For the CDR3, the DNA is TGTGCCAGCAGTGAAAGACAGGGAGTATTCTACACCTTC. V usage is TRBV2 and J usage is TRBJ1-2, with TRBD1 matching 7 bases. This CDR3 contains 13 residues. Looked up from germline, CDR1 is SNHLY and CDR2 is FYNNEI. The V segment lost 2 bases and the J segment 10 bases; nucleotides outside the gene matches: 7. Using reference TRBV2 and TRBJ1-2 for the parts outside the CDR3, the full variable domain is EPEVTQTPSHQVTQMGQEVILRCVPISNHLYFYWYRQILGQKVEFLVSFYNNEISEKSEIFDDQFSVERPDGSNFTLKIRSTKLEDSAMYFCASSERQGVFYTFGSGTRLTVV.